One and the same sample provided the 18 T cell receptor beta chains below, sequenced in a study of post-analysis software for immune sequencing data. Their antigens remain unidentified. Unique molecular identifiers were present in the TCR beta cDNA libraries. TCRdb re-called the PCR reads with MiXCR, one entry per CDR3 protein. There are some 190,000 distinct CDR3 sequences in the sample; approximately 28% occur only once, and more than 3% lies in the top ten. Notes on the study in general: About five TRBV segments appeared more often in patients than in controls, and TRBV5-6, TRBV5-1 and TRBV20-1 were among these.

Sequencing was performed on blood. The receptors stem from a girl aged 2-17 years with multiple sclerosis.

As for this clonotype: A read error may explain this, as a much larger clone is one base away. The chain recombines TRBV12-3 or TRBV12-4 with TRBJ2-5, with a possible D match to TRBD2 (7 bases). There are 16 residues in the CDR3. V lost 3 bases to trimming and J lost 5 bases, with 19 bases between them. CDR3 nucleotide sequence: TGTGCCAGCAGTTTCGGCCTAAAACAGGGAGGGGAGACCCAGTACTTC. Protein product: CASSFGLKQGGETQYF.

This clonotype was counted between two and nine times. The chain employs TRBV7-2 and TRBJ1-1; a weak D match, TRBD1 (6 bases). The CDR3 consists of 15 residues. The germline V gene encodes CDR1 SGHTA and CDR2 FQGNSA. With 3 bases removed from V and 4 bases from J, the gap between germline ends came to 15 bases. The DNA of the CDR3 is TGTGCCAGCAGCTTCCGGGAGGGGGGCTCCACTGAAGCTTTCTTT. Protein product: CASSFREGGSTEAFF.

A few counts support this clonotype. The rearrangement links TRBV5-1 to TRBJ2-1, with 15 nucleotides matching TRBD2. The V and J ends lost 4 bases and 6 bases, in that order; junction bases with no gene match: 8. The CDR3 consists of 17 residues. Germline CDR1 SGHRS, CDR2 YFSETQ. Here the CDR3 DNA reads TGCGCCAGCAGCCCAGGGACTAGCGGGAGGCCCCCCAATGAGCAGTTCTTC. As protein: CASSPGTSGRPPNEQFF.

Remarks on this clonotype: This sequence may be a read error, since a much larger clone differs from it by one base. The chain joins TRBV6-5 to TRBJ2-5; TRBD2 agrees at 8 bases. The DNA end favors TRBJ2-7, so the J call may be wrong. The CDR3 is 14 residues long. CDR1 is MNHEY and CDR2 is SVGAGI in the germline V gene. CDR3 protein: CASSQEAGDYEQYF. CDR3 bases: TGTGCCAGCAGCCAGGAAGCGGGAGACTACGAGCAGTACTTC.

This clonotype was seen many times. In DNA form, the CDR3 reads TGCGCCAGCAGCTTAGGGGCGAGCCGGAACCAAGAGACCCAGTACTTC. This encodes CASSLGASRNQETQYF. The chain employs TRBV5-1 and TRBJ2-5; possibly TRBD1 for D (5 bases). The CDR3 consists of 16 residues. Per germline, CDR1 SGHRS and CDR2 YFSETQ. V was cut by 2 bases and J by 0 bases, with 14 bases left in between.

V is TRBV11-2 and J is TRBJ2-1; TRBD2 agrees at 13 bases. Trimming cost V 4 bases and J 8 bases; bases outside gene matches: 8. Germline CDR1 and CDR2: SGHAT and FQNNGV. CDR3 length: 16 amino acids. CDR3 protein: CASSSGTSGKFDEQFF. CDR3 nucleotide sequence: TGTGCCAGCAGCTCTGGGACTAGCGGGAAGTTTGATGAGCAGTTCTTC.

The chain couples TRBV10-2 to TRBJ2-3; D is perhaps TRBD1 or TRBD2 (5 bases each). The V end was cut by 2 bases, the J end by 2 bases, with 8 bases between. The CDR3 runs to 14 residues. Germline assignment: CDR1 WSHSY and CDR2 SAAADI. CDR3 loop: CASSEEGTTDTQYF. DNA of the CDR3: TGCGCCAGCAGTGAGGAGGGGACCACAGATACGCAGTATTTT.

Turning to this clonotype: This may come from a read error, since a much larger clone is one base off. J is TRBJ2-7 and V is TRBV5-1, with D perhaps matching TRBD2 (6 bases). Trimming removed 7 bases from V and 0 bases from J, with 20 bases in between. The CDR3 is made up of 16 amino acids. Germline V lookup: CDR1 SGHRS, CDR2 YFSETQ. The CDR3 DNA is TGCGCCAGCGGCCCAGGACCGGGACTGGCCTCCTACGAGCAGTACTTC. It encodes CASGPGPGLASYEQYF.

In regard to this clonotype: A clone one base away is much larger, so this may be a read error. This rearrangement joins TRBV6-4 to TRBJ2-1, with 7 bases fitting TRBD2. Looked up from germline, CDR1 is MRHNA and CDR2 is SNTAGT. CDR3 length equals 16 residues. CDR3 in DNA: TGTACCAGCAGTGATCTTAAAGGCGGGAGATACAATGAGCAGTTCTTC. This codes for CTSSDLKGGRYNEQFF.

This clonotype was counted between two and nine times. The chain joins TRBV7-9 to TRBJ2-3; 9 positions match TRBD2. The CDR3 totals 18 residues. Germline assignment: CDR1 SEHNR and CDR2 FQNEAQ (reference sequence). With 5 bases clipped from V and 0 bases from J, the junction kept 12 bases outside the gene matches. The CDR3 region is CASSLTAEAGGSTDTQYF. The CDR3 DNA sequence: TGTGCCAGCAGCCTGACGGCCGAGGCGGGGGGGAGCACAGATACGCAGTATTTT. Variable domain in full (rest from reference TRBV7-9 and TRBJ2-3): DTGVSQNPRHKITKRGQNVTFRCDPISEHNRLYWYRQTLGQGPEFLTYFQNEAQLEKSRLLSDRFSAERPKGSFSTLEIQRTEQGDSAMYLCASSLTAEAGGSTDTQYFGPGTRLTVL.

The CDR3 region is CASAQRQIYEQYF. In DNA form, the CDR3 reads TGTGCCAGCGCACAACGACAGATATACGAGCAGTACTTC. The gene calls are TRBV6-2 or TRBV6-3 and TRBJ2-7; a possible D gene is TRBD1 (5 bases). The V end was cut by 8 bases, the J end by 4 bases, with 15 bases between. CDR3 length: 13 residues. Germline lookup yields CDR1 MNHEY and CDR2 SVGEGT.

This clonotype was observed a few times. The V gene is TRBV7-3, the J gene TRBJ2-2, with 12 bases matching TRBD2. Looked up from germline, CDR1 is SGHTA and CDR2 is FQGTGA. J gave up 4 bases and V 6 bases, and 3 bases lay outside the gene matches. The length of the CDR3 is 15 residues. DNA of the CDR3: TGTGCCAGCAGACTAGCGGGGGGTGGCACCGGGGAGCTGTTTTTT. Translated, it gives CASRLAGGGTGELFF.

This chain uses TRBV9 with TRBJ1-2, with TRBD1 matching over 7 bases. The CDR3 is 19 amino acids. V lost 2 bases, J lost 4 bases, and 20 bases stayed unmatched. The germline V gene has CDR1 SGDLS and CDR2 YYNGEE. The CDR3: CASSVLRGDSPILPYGYTF. The CDR3 DNA follows: TGTGCCAGCAGCGTCCTCAGGGGGGACAGCCCGATATTACCCTATGGCTACACCTTC.

The chain uses TRBV28 and TRBJ1-1, with D possibly matching TRBD1 (6 bases). Trimming left V 3 bases short and J 4 bases short, with 15 bases between. Per germline, CDR1 MDHEN and CDR2 SYDVKM. This CDR3 has 15 residues. This CDR3 is CASSFPPGAGTEAFF. CDR3 nucleotides: TGTGCCAGCAGTTTCCCGCCGGGGGCGGGCACTGAAGCTTTCTTT. The full variable domain, its missing parts supplied by reference TRBV28 and TRBJ1-1, is DVKVTQSSRYLVKRTGEKVFLECVQDMDHENMFWYRQDPGLGLRLIYFSYDVKMKEKGDIPEGYSVSREKKERFSLILESASTNQTSMYLCASSFPPGAGTEAFFGQGTRLTVV.

In this sample, this clonotype turned up many times. The rearrangement links TRBV10-3 to TRBJ1-5; no reliable D call. From germline, CDR1 is ENHRY and CDR2 SYGVKD. Trimming removed 8 bases at V and 0 bases at J, with 8 bases between. The CDR3 extends over 13 amino acids. Here the CDR3 reads CAIGGYSNQPQHF. The CDR3 DNA sequence: TGTGCCATCGGCGGTTATAGCAATCAGCCCCAGCATTTT.

Details on this clonotype: It may be a read error: a sequence one base away is much more abundant. The chain employs TRBV6-6 and TRBJ2-7; D gene uncertain. Germline lookup yields CDR1 MNHNY and CDR2 SVGAGI (reference sequence). Trimming cost V 10 bases and J 0 bases, with 16 bases left between them. CDR3 length equals 14 residues. CDR3 residues: CAIRDSDRSYEQYF. CDR3 sequence (DNA): TGTGCCATCAGAGATTCGGACCGCTCCTACGAGCAGTACTTC.

This clonotype has at least ten counts. This chain joins TRBV11-2 and TRBJ2-3; 11 nucleotides line up with TRBD2. Germline V gene lookup returns CDR1 SGHAT and CDR2 FQNNGV. The CDR3 extends over 16 amino acids. V was clipped by 5 bases and J by 2 bases; unmatched bases: 6. CDR3 bases: TGTGCCAGCAGCCACCCTAGCGGGGGGTACACAGATACGCAGTATTTT. This codes for CASSHPSGGYTDTQYF. Looking up the rest from reference TRBV11-2 and TRBJ2-3 gives the full variable domain: EAGVAQSPRYKIIEKRQSVAFWCNPISGHATLYWYQQILGQGPKLLIQFQNNGVVDDSQLPKDRFSAERLKGVDSTLKIQPAKLEDSAVYLCASSHPSGGYTDTQYFGPGTRLTVL.

This clonotype showed up many times. V gene TRBV7-2 combines with J gene TRBJ1-1; the D gene is possibly TRBD1 (6 bases). Germline values: CDR1 SGHTA, CDR2 FQGNSA. The V and J ends lost 5 bases and 3 bases respectively, with 10 bases between them. The CDR3 is 13 amino acids. The CDR3 DNA reads TGTGCCAGCAGCCACAGGGTCCACACTGAAGCTTTCTTT. Its translation: CASSHRVHTEAFF.